This T cell receptor (beta chain) was observed in a study of Graves' ophthalmopathy and Graves' hyperthyroidism. Amplification of TCR beta CDR3 regions used RNA transcripts. RT-PCR was first run with HTBI primers, then multiplex PCR in a second round. A single record per CDR3 protein comes from TCRdb applying MiXCR to the multiplex PCR reads. The table has around 1,000,000 distinct CDR3 sequences, less than 45% seen once. Germline V CDR1 and CDR2: SGHNT, YYREEE (reference sequence). The CDR3 is 14 residues long. V was clipped by 4 bases and J by 4 bases, with 14 bases between them. The TCR was taken from an adult man with Graves' hyperthyroidism. The chain combines TRBV5-4 with TRBJ1-2; D perhaps matches TRBD1 (6 bases). The sample consisted of peripheral blood or thyroid tissue (not recorded which). The CDR3 is CASSAGGDIYGYTF. In DNA, the CDR3 is TGTGCCAGCAGCGCGGGGGGCGATATCTATGGCTACACCTTC.